Below are 17 T cell receptor beta chains sequenced from a single sample in a study of T-cell memory formation after mild COVID-19. TCRdb analysed the 5' RACE reads with MiXCR anew, one entry per CDR3 protein. The data contain 40,000 to 60,000 distinct CDR3 sequences, around 7.3% of them singletons. Input material: PBMCs or a T cell subset sorted from them (not recorded which). These receptors came from a man aged 18 to 35 who had mild COVID-19 (a few samples of this study predate the infection). Cell type and time point are not known.

Remarks on this clonotype: A much larger clone lies one base from this, so it may be a read error. The chain employs TRBV12-3 or TRBV12-4 and TRBJ2-3; 7 bases align to TRBD1. The CDR3 sequence is 13 residues long. As DNA, the CDR3 is TGTGCCAGCAGTGCCACAGGGGCAGATACGCTGTATTTT. It encodes CASSATGADTLYF.

Concerning this clonotype: A read error may explain this, as a much larger clone is one base away. The chain couples TRBV29-1 to TRBJ2-7; perhaps TRBD1 as D (5 bases). V was cut by 3 bases and J by 3 bases, with 18 bases left in between. CDR1 SQVTM and CDR2 ANQGSEA come from the germline V gene. The CDR3 runs 15 residues. This CDR3 reads CSVEWPRDRNYEQYF. The CDR3 DNA is TGCAGCGTTGAGTGGCCTCGAGACAGAAACTACGAGCAGTACTTC.

The V call is TRBV3-1, the J call TRBJ2-2; 8 bases map to TRBD2. CDR1 is LGHDT and CDR2 is YNNKEL in the germline V gene (reference sequence). The J segment lost 2 bases and the V segment lost 3 bases, leaving 2 bases of the junction unmatched. The CDR3 covers 15 residues. The CDR3 nucleotides are TGTGCCAGCAGCCAGGGACTAGTCAACACCGGGGAGCTGTTTTTT. Translation gives CASSQGLVNTGELFF. Full variable domain (rest looked up from reference TRBV3-1 and TRBJ2-2): DTAVSQTPKYLVTQMGNDKSIKCEQNLGHDTMYWYKQDSKKFLKIMFSYNNKELIINETVPNRFSPKSPDKAHLNLHINSLELGDSAVYFCASSQGLVNTGELFFGEGSRLTVL.

This clonotype was counted at least ten times. The chain joins TRBV9 to TRBJ2-1; D perhaps matches TRBD2 (6 bases). Trimming left V 3 bases short and J 8 bases short, with 21 bases between. The CDR3 has 16 residues. Germline CDR1 reads SGDLS; CDR2 reads YYNGEE. The CDR3 sequence is CASSETLLARADEQFF. The DNA for the CDR3 is TGTGCCAGCAGCGAGACCCTCCTAGCGAGGGCCGATGAGCAGTTCTTC.

This chain links TRBV9 with TRBJ2-2, with 8 bases matching TRBD2. With 4 bases clipped from V and 0 bases from J, the junction kept 5 bases outside the gene matches. Germline assignment: CDR1 SGDLS and CDR2 YYNGEE. The CDR3 has 16 residues. The CDR3 loop is CASSHPAGANTGELFF. In DNA form, the CDR3 reads TGTGCCAGCAGCCACCCAGCGGGGGCGAACACCGGGGAGCTGTTTTTT.

The chain is built from TRBV3-1 and TRBJ2-5; 7 nucleotides agree with TRBD1. Germline trimming cut 3 bases from V and 5 bases from J; bases unmatched to any gene: 9. In germline, CDR1 is LGHDT, CDR2 YNNKEL (reference sequence). CDR3 length equals 15 residues. Written as DNA, the CDR3 is TGTGCCAGCAGCCACGGGACAGTCCCTTCGGAGACCCAGTACTTC. It translates to CASSHGTVPSETQYF.

In this sample, this clonotype turned up many times. The chain joins TRBV6-5 to TRBJ2-1, with 12 bases lining up with TRBD2. Trimming took 7 bases from V and 9 from J; bases not matched to a gene: 13. CDR1 is MNHEY and CDR2 is SVGAGI in the germline V gene. This CDR3 is built from 16 residues. The CDR3 spells CASTLRMTSGGREQFF. CDR3 coding DNA: TGTGCCAGCACCCTACGTATGACTAGCGGGGGTCGTGAGCAGTTCTTC.

The table lists this clonotype with a few counts. This chain uses TRBV19 with TRBJ2-3; a possible D gene is TRBD2 (5 bases). Looked up from germline, CDR1 is LNHDA and CDR2 is SQIVND (reference sequence). CDR3 length equals 14 residues. Trimming shortened V by 3 bases and J by 2 bases, and 9 bases separated the two germline ends. The CDR3 DNA reads TGTGCCAGTAGTATGGGGAGCCCCACAGATACGCAGTATTTT. Its translation is CASSMGSPTDTQYF.

Only a few counts were recorded for this clonotype. The chain recombines TRBV7-9 with TRBJ2-7, with a weak D call TRBD1 (5 bases). Germline V gene sequence: CDR1 SEHNR, CDR2 FQNEAQ (reference sequence). V lost 5 bases and J lost 2, with 19 bases in between. This CDR3 spans 16 amino acids. DNA for the CDR3: TGTGCCAGCAGCCCCGCCGTGGGCAGGGAAGCCTACGAGCAGTACTTC. Its translation: CASSPAVGREAYEQYF.

The genes are TRBV7-2 and TRBJ2-7; TRBD1 is a possible D gene (6 bases). There are 12 residues in the CDR3. Trimming removed 4 bases at V and 4 bases at J, with 8 bases between. The germline gives CDR1 SGHTA, CDR2 FQGNSA. The CDR3 sequence: CASSSQGYEQYF. CDR3 in DNA: TGTGCCAGCAGCTCACAGGGTTACGAGCAGTACTTC.

This clonotype was found many times. The rearrangement uses TRBV7-9 and TRBJ2-5; D not resolved. The CDR3 totals 13 residues. V lost 5 bases, J lost 4 bases, and 11 bases lay in between. Germline V gene data show CDR1 as SEHNR and CDR2 as FQNEAQ (reference sequence). Here the CDR3 reads CASSANTGETQYF. The CDR3 nucleotides read TGTGCCAGCAGCGCTAACACTGGAGAGACCCAGTACTTC.

The chain joins TRBV6-6 to TRBJ2-3; the D gene is possibly TRBD2 (6 bases). The germline V gene encodes CDR1 MNHNY and CDR2 SVGAGI (reference sequence). This CDR3 region has 15 residues. Trimming took off 0 bases at V and 1 base at J, with 8 bases between the two ends. The CDR3 loop reads CASSYSQRGTDTQYF. CDR3 DNA sequence: TGTGCCAGCAGTTACTCGCAGCGGGGCACAGATACGCAGTATTTT.

The CDR3 reads CASSFRMGTSGGTGELFF. The CDR3 coding sequence is TGTGCCAGCAGCTTTAGGATGGGGACTAGCGGGGGCACCGGGGAGCTGTTTTTT. The chain links TRBV7-2 to TRBJ2-2; TRBD2 agrees at 14 bases. The CDR3 length is 18 residues. Unmatched junction bases numbered 7, after V lost 3 bases and J lost 4 bases. CDR1 is SGHTA and CDR2 is FQGNSA in the germline V gene.

The table lists this clonotype with a few counts. CDR3 protein: CASSQAKWGLDNEQFF. The CDR3 DNA follows: TGCGCCAGCAGCCAAGCTAAGTGGGGGTTAGACAATGAGCAGTTCTTC. The rearrangement joins TRBV4-3 to TRBJ2-1; D is tentatively TRBD1 or TRBD2 (5 bases each). Looked up from germline, CDR1 is LGHNA and CDR2 is YSLEER. The CDR3 consists of 16 residues. The germline V and J ends were trimmed by 1 base and 5 bases, with 15 bases remaining between them.

The V call is TRBV5-1, the J call TRBJ2-5; D perhaps matches TRBD2 (5 bases). CDR3 size: 17 residues. CDR1 SGHRS and CDR2 YFSETQ come from the germline V gene. Deletions cut 3 bases from V and 5 bases from J, with 23 bases between. The CDR3 region is CASSSPREDLTGETQYF. DNA for the CDR3: TGCGCCAGCAGCTCCCCCCGGGAAGATCTTACGGGGGAGACCCAGTACTTC. Complete variable domain (other parts from reference TRBV5-1 and TRBJ2-5): KAGVTQTPRYLIKTRGQQVTLSCSPISGHRSVSWYQQTPGQGLQFLFEYFSETQRNKGNFPGRFSGRQFSNSRSEMNVSTLELGDSALYLCASSSPREDLTGETQYFGPGTRLLVL.

V and J are TRBV27 and TRBJ2-3; D is possibly TRBD1 or TRBD2 (6 bases each). The CDR3 contains 18 residues. Germline V lookup: CDR1 MNHEY, CDR2 SMNVEV (reference sequence). V dropped 1 base and J dropped 0 bases, with 17 bases sitting between them. In DNA form, the CDR3 reads TGTGCCAGCAGTTTATACCCCTCTGGGGGGCGAAGCACAGATACGCAGTATTTT. As protein: CASSLYPSGGRSTDTQYF.

The genes are TRBV15 and TRBJ2-2; 8 positions agree with TRBD2. Germline CDR1 is LNHNV and CDR2 is YYDKDF (reference sequence). V shed 0 bases and J 6 bases; nucleotides not matched to a gene: 3. This CDR3 is built from 15 residues. CDR3 sequence: CATSRDTGGPGELFF. The CDR3 nucleotides read TGTGCCACCAGCAGAGATACGGGGGGGCCCGGGGAGCTGTTTTTT. Drawing the rest from reference TRBV15 and TRBJ2-2, the complete variable domain is DAMVIQNPRYQVTQFGKPVTLSCSQTLNHNVMYWYQQKSSQAPKLLFHYYDKDFNNEADTPDNFQSRRPNTSFCFLDIRSPGLGDTAMYLCATSRDTGGPGELFFGEGSRLTVL.